Shown below are 29 T cell receptor beta chains from a single sample sequenced in a study of T-cell memory formation after mild COVID-19. One entry per CDR3 protein, called by TCRdb with MiXCR from the 5' RACE reads. The sample records 150,000 to 200,000 distinct CDR3 sequences, roughly 12% being singletons. Sequenced input: PBMCs or a T cell subset sorted from them (not recorded which). The receptors derive from a man younger than 30 who had mild COVID-19 (a few samples of this study predate the infection). Cell type and time point are not known.

The V gene is TRBV28, the J gene TRBJ1-4, with 7 positions matching TRBD1. The trim removed 10 bases at V and 8 bases at J, leaving 13 bases unmatched. There are 14 residues in the CDR3. The germline V gene has CDR1 MDHEN and CDR2 SYDVKM. CDR3 nucleotides: TGTGCCACCCGCCAGGGGGGTGGAATGGAAAAACTGTTTTTT. It codes for CATRQGGGMEKLFF.

This clonotype came up a few times. The chain has TRBV5-6 and TRBJ1-3, with a weak D call TRBD1 (5 bases). V was shortened by 5 bases and J by 9 bases, with 21 bases between the two germline ends. The CDR3 loop spans 15 amino acids. Germline V gene lookup returns CDR1 SGHDT and CDR2 YYEEEE. The CDR3 bases are TGTGCCAGCAGTAAGGGGACGAGGGGTTGGAGCACCATATATTTT. Protein: CASSKGTRGWSTIYF.

This clonotype showed up just a few times. V gene TRBV5-1 combines with J gene TRBJ1-5; maybe TRBD1 (5 bases). The germline V gene encodes CDR1 SGHRS and CDR2 YFSETQ. Between the trimmed V and J ends, which lost 0 bases and 0 bases, there was a span of 7 bases. The CDR3 consists of 15 residues. CDR3 protein: CASSLGGYSNQPQHF. In DNA, the CDR3 is TGCGCCAGCAGCTTGGGGGGGTATAGCAATCAGCCCCAGCATTTT.

This clonotype was counted a few times. This chain links TRBV19 with TRBJ2-4; 8 bases align to TRBD1. Germline V gives CDR1 LNHDA, CDR2 SQIVND (reference sequence). This CDR3 region has 17 residues. The V gene end was trimmed by 0 bases and the J gene end by 6 bases; junction bases not matched to a gene: 10. This CDR3 is CASSIDQGQGSLNIQYF. CDR3 nucleotide sequence: TGTGCCAGTAGTATAGATCAAGGACAGGGCTCCTTAAACATTCAGTACTTC.

This clonotype came up a few times. The rearrangement links TRBV27 to TRBJ1-5; D gene unclear. This CDR3 is built from 13 residues. With 1 base removed from V and 6 bases from J, the gap between germline ends came to 7 bases. The germline V gene encodes CDR1 MNHEY and CDR2 SMNVEV (reference sequence). CDR3 DNA sequence: TGTGCCAGCAGTTTATATAAGAGTCAGCCCCAGCATTTT. It is translated as CASSLYKSQPQHF.

In this sample, this clonotype turned up a few times. The chain couples TRBV4-1 to TRBJ1-3; 7 nucleotides line up with TRBD1. The CDR3 loop spans 16 amino acids. The V gene end was trimmed by 3 bases and the J gene end by 2 bases; junction bases not matched to a gene: 7. Germline CDR1 is MGHRA and CDR2 is YSYEKL. The CDR3 sequence is CASSQPDRTPGNTIYF. In DNA, the CDR3 is TGCGCCAGCAGCCAGCCGGACAGGACGCCTGGAAACACCATATATTTT.

This clonotype appeared many times. This rearrangement joins TRBV3-1 to TRBJ2-5, with a possible D match to TRBD1 (5 bases). Looked up from germline, CDR1 is LGHDT and CDR2 is YNNKEL (reference sequence). Trimming removed 0 bases at V and 1 base at J, with 12 bases between. This CDR3 is built from 16 residues. This CDR3 is CASSQDWQGLQETQYF. The CDR3 DNA follows: TGTGCCAGCAGCCAAGATTGGCAGGGCCTCCAAGAGACCCAGTACTTC.

The V call is TRBV5-1, the J call TRBJ1-1; tentatively, D is TRBD1 (5 bases). The germline V gene has CDR1 SGHRS and CDR2 YFSETQ. CDR3 length: 14 amino acids. With 0 bases removed from V and 5 bases from J, the gap between germline ends came to 11 bases. The CDR3 is CASSLDRPGTEAFF. The CDR3 DNA sequence: TGCGCCAGCAGCTTGGACAGGCCCGGGACTGAAGCTTTCTTT.

This clonotype was counted between two and nine times. The chain links TRBV12-3 or TRBV12-4 to TRBJ2-6; TRBD1 matches 12 bases. The length of the CDR3 is 19 residues. Trimming cost V 6 bases and J 2 bases; bases outside gene matches: 11. The CDR3 DNA reads TGTGCCAGCAGGCCACGGGACAGGGGGCTGGTGGCTGGGGCCAACGTCCTGACTTTC. Translating it yields CASRPRDRGLVAGANVLTF.

This clonotype was observed a few times. This chain connects TRBV19 to TRBJ2-6, with TRBD1 as a possible D gene (6 bases). Germline loops: CDR1 LNHDA, CDR2 SQIVND (reference sequence). Trimming took off 6 bases at V and 0 bases at J, with 9 bases between the two ends. The CDR3 has 15 amino acids. The CDR3 DNA sequence: TGTGCCAGTAGGCCAGGGGACTCTGGGGCCAACGTCCTGACTTTC. It is translated as CASRPGDSGANVLTF.

The genes are TRBV4-3 and TRBJ1-5; no clear D gene. Germline lookup yields CDR1 LGHNA and CDR2 YSLEER. CDR3 size: 15 residues. V lost 1 base and J lost 5, with 12 bases in between. CDR3 sequence: CASSQGYSLDQPQHF. CDR3 DNA: TGCGCCAGCAGCCAAGGTTATTCGTTGGATCAGCCCCAGCATTTT.

This clonotype was recorded at least ten times. J is TRBJ1-4 and V is TRBV4-2; D remains ambiguous. CDR3 length: 14 residues. Germline V gives CDR1 LGHNA, CDR2 YNFKEQ. V was cut by 7 bases and J by 4 bases, with 13 bases left in between. Here the CDR3 reads CASTHPGLNEKLFF. The CDR3 nucleotides are TGTGCCAGCACCCACCCAGGACTTAATGAAAAACTGTTTTTT.

This clonotype was seen a handful of times. The chain employs TRBV4-2 and TRBJ2-3; D is perhaps TRBD2 (6 bases). The V gene's germline CDR1 is LGHNA and CDR2 YNFKEQ. This CDR3 spans 15 amino acids. Trimming took off 3 bases at V and 6 bases at J, with 16 bases between the two ends. The CDR3 DNA reads as TGTGCCAGCAGCCACGGCGGGGTACGACAGGATACGCAGTATTTT. This codes for CASSHGGVRQDTQYF.

This clonotype was recorded once. V is TRBV19 and J is TRBJ2-7; tentatively, D is TRBD2 (5 bases). The germline CDR1 and CDR2 sequences are LNHDA and SQIVND (reference sequence). The length of the CDR3 is 13 residues. The germline V and J ends were trimmed by 3 bases and 3 bases, with 9 bases remaining between them. CDR3 in amino acids: CASSINRDYEQYV. The CDR3 coding sequence is TGTGCCAGTAGTATTAATCGGGACTACGAGCAGTACGTC.

J is TRBJ2-5 and V is TRBV5-1; 11 bases are a match to TRBD2. Germline-derived CDR1 and CDR2 are SGHRS and YFSETQ. The CDR3 consists of 15 residues. With V trimmed by 3 bases and J by 4 bases, 5 bases remained unmatched. In DNA form, the CDR3 reads TGCGCCAGCAGCTCCTCCGGGACTAGCGGAGAGACCCAGTACTTC. It translates to CASSSSGTSGETQYF.

The chain couples TRBV20-1 to TRBJ1-1, with 7 bases fitting TRBD1. The V gene's germline CDR1 is DFQATT and CDR2 SNEGSKA (reference sequence). The CDR3 totals 13 residues. Trimming took 5 bases from V and 1 from J; bases not matched to a gene: 4. DNA of the CDR3: TGCAGTGCTGGAAGACAGGGGAACACTGAAGCTTTCTTT. It is translated as CSAGRQGNTEAFF.

This clonotype was detected only a few times. This CDR3 is CASSLFGGGSYNEQFF. CDR3 DNA sequence: TGTGCCAGCAGCCTATTTGGGGGAGGGTCCTACAATGAGCAGTTCTTC. This chain joins TRBV7-6 and TRBJ2-1; 7 bases agree with TRBD2. Looked up from germline, CDR1 is SGHVS and CDR2 is FNYEAQ. J was trimmed by 1 base and V by 5 bases; bases with no gene match: 8. The CDR3 length is 16 residues.

This rearrangement joins TRBV6-5 to TRBJ1-3, with a weak D call TRBD1 (6 bases). The length of the CDR3 is 16 residues. Germline V gives CDR1 MNHEY, CDR2 SVGAGI. V was trimmed by 0 bases and J by 0 bases, leaving 9 bases between them. The CDR3 DNA reads TGTGCCAGCAGTTACTCGATAGGGGGCTCTGGAAACACCATATATTTT. It codes for CASSYSIGGSGNTIYF.

In its sample, this clonotype was seen a few times. CDR3 protein: CAMKPGQASGETQYF. CDR3 nucleotides: TGTGCCATGAAACCGGGACAGGCCTCGGGTGAGACCCAGTACTTC. The V gene is TRBV10-3, the J gene TRBJ2-5; 8 nucleotides align to TRBD1. This CDR3 comprises 15 residues. The V gene's germline CDR1 is ENHRY and CDR2 SYGVKD. With V trimmed by 9 bases and J by 5 bases, 14 bases remained unmatched.

The rearrangement uses TRBV6-1 and TRBJ2-5, with 11 bases that match TRBD2. CDR1 is MNHNS, CDR2 SASEGT, per germline. J gave up 1 base and V 3 bases, and 4 bases lay outside the gene matches. The CDR3 has 16 residues. Here the CDR3 DNA reads TGTGCCAGCAGTGATGGGCTAGCGGGGGGCCAAGAGACCCAGTACTTC. Amino acids: CASSDGLAGGQETQYF.

This clonotype has a count of ten or more. This sequence joins TRBV28 and TRBJ2-7, with 7 bases matching TRBD2. The CDR3 runs to 13 residues. The germline V gene encodes CDR1 MDHEN and CDR2 SYDVKM. V lost 8 bases to trimming and J lost 2 bases; unmatched junction nucleotides: 6. The CDR3 spells CASRGGRPYEQYV. CDR3 DNA sequence: TGTGCCAGCCGCGGGGGTAGGCCCTACGAGCAGTACGTC.

In its sample, this clonotype was seen many times. This sequence joins TRBV6-6 and TRBJ1-2, with no clear D. The germline V and J ends were trimmed by 7 bases and 8 bases, with 20 bases remaining between them. The CDR3 length is 14 residues. CDR1 MNHNY and CDR2 SVGAGI come from the germline V gene (reference sequence). CDR3 DNA sequence: TGTGCCAGCACCCCTAGGCCCGGAAGGAGCGGCTACACCTTC. Translation: CASTPRPGRSGYTF.

V usage is TRBV5-1 and J usage is TRBJ2-7; the D gene is possibly TRBD1 (6 bases). The V gene's germline CDR1 is SGHRS and CDR2 YFSETQ. Trimming stripped 2 bases from V and 2 bases from J, with 11 bases between. The CDR3 is 14 amino acids. CDR3: CASSFPGQAYEQYF. CDR3 bases: TGCGCCAGCAGCTTTCCGGGACAAGCCTACGAGCAGTACTTC.

This clonotype showed up many times. V and J are TRBV3-1 and TRBJ2-7, with 9 bases that match TRBD2. Per the germline V gene, CDR1 is LGHDT and CDR2 is YNNKEL (reference sequence). V gave up 5 bases and J gave up 6 bases; unmatched junction bases: 14. This CDR3 has 16 amino acids. DNA for the CDR3: TGTGCCAGCAGCGACCACTACCGACTAGCGGCCGGCGAGCAGTACTTC. Protein product: CASSDHYRLAAGEQYF.

The chain couples TRBV5-1 to TRBJ2-2; D uncertain. The CDR3 spans 15 residues. CDR1 and CDR2 from the germline V gene are SGHRS and YFSETQ. V lost 0 bases and J lost 4, with 10 bases in between. The CDR3 DNA reads as TGCGCCAGCAGCTTGGTCAGGCCTAGCACCGGGGAGCTGTTTTTT. Its protein product is CASSLVRPSTGELFF. Filled out from reference TRBV5-1 and TRBJ2-2, the complete variable domain reads KAGVTQTPRYLIKTRGQQVTLSCSPISGHRSVSWYQQTPGQGLQFLFEYFSETQRNKGNFPGRFSGRQFSNSRSEMNVSTLELGDSALYLCASSLVRPSTGELFFGEGSRLTVL.

CDR3 region: CASSGSKNIQYF. CDR3 nucleotides: TGTGCCAGCAGCGGGAGCAAAAACATTCAGTACTTC. The V call is TRBV9, the J call TRBJ2-4; D is undetermined. Germline CDR1 reads SGDLS; CDR2 reads YYNGEE. The CDR3 sequence is 12 residues long. V lost 3 bases and J lost 3, with 4 bases in between.

The chain couples TRBV28 to TRBJ2-5; D is possibly TRBD1 (7 bases). The germline V gene has CDR1 MDHEN and CDR2 SYDVKM. The CDR3 length is 17 residues. V shed 4 bases and J shed 5 bases, with 23 bases lying between them. The DNA of the CDR3 is TGTGCCAGCAGTTCGGCTAGCGCGGGGACAGTCCGGGAGACCCAGTACTTC. This gives the protein CASSSASAGTVRETQYF.

This clonotype has a handful of counts. The J gene is TRBJ1-1, the V gene TRBV12-3 or TRBV12-4; D uncertain. This CDR3 has 13 amino acids. With 3 bases removed from V and 3 bases from J, the gap between germline ends came to 8 bases. For the CDR3, the DNA is TGTGCCAGCAGTTTCGACACTTACACTGAAGCTTTCTTT. It codes for CASSFDTYTEAFF.

The chain employs TRBV11-2 and TRBJ2-7; tentative D call: TRBD1 (5 bases). V was clipped by 0 bases and J by 3 bases, with 12 bases between them. Germline V gene sequence: CDR1 SGHAT, CDR2 FQNNGV. The CDR3 covers 15 residues. The CDR3 sequence: CASSLDLAGYYEQYF. For the CDR3, the DNA is TGTGCCAGCAGCTTAGATCTGGCAGGGTACTACGAGCAGTACTTC.